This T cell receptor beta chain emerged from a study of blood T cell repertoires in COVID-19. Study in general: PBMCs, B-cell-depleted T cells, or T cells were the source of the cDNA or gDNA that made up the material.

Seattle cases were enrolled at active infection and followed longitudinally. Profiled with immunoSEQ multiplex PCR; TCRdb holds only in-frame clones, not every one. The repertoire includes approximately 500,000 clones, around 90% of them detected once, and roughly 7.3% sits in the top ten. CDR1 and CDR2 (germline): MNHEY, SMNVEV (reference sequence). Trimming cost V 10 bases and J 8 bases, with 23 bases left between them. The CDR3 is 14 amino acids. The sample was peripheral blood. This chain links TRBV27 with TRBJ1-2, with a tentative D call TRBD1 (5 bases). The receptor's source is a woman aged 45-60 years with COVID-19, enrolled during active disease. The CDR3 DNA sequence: TGTGCCACCTCGGGGGGACCCGAAAGTAGAGGCTACACCTTC. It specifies CATSGGPESRGYTF.